The T cell receptor beta chain described here comes from a study of identifying expanded T cells in peripheral blood. CDR1 KGHSH and CDR2 LQKENI come from the germline V gene. The CDR3 runs 15 residues. V lost 4 bases and J lost 5; bases outside the gene matches: 3. Here immunoSEQ multiplex PCR was the method, and the copy in TCRdb shows in-frame clones only, minus some. The sample holds 100,000 or so clones, 70% to 90% seen once. Input material: blood. V usage is TRBV18 and J usage is TRBJ2-1; 12 bases agree with TRBD2. The sequence came from a person aged 18-70 years in good health. CDR3 in DNA: TGTGCCAGCTCACGGGGACTAGCGGGCGACAATGAGCAGTTCTTC. Translation gives CASSRGLAGDNEQFF.